This is a list of T cell receptor beta chains from one sample in a study of blood T cell repertoires in COVID-19. TCRdb's table, derived via immunoSEQ multiplex PCR, lists solely in-frame clones and lacks some. The table records approximately 96,000 clones, 85% to 95% of them present only once. What was sequenced was peripheral blood. The receptor source for this set is a man aged 55-75 years with acute or convalescent COVID-19. The CDR3 runs from the conserved cysteine through the conserved F or W.

TRBV7-2 | 13 | CASSPGGGDTQYF
TRBV2 | 13 | CASRLSSYNEQFF
TRBV7-7 | 16 | CASSLSRGSGTETQYF
TRBV28 | 16 | CASSSIPVAAVYEQYF
TRBV19 | 14 | CASSPLLWRNEQFF
TRBV11-2 | 15 | CASSLAAGESYEQYF
TRBV28 | 15 | CASSLLQSSTDTQYF
TRBV28 | 16 | CASSRPGTGFTGELFF
TRBV6-4 | 16 | CASRHGRDRVSYEQYF
TRBV27 | 18 | CASSLSPPGGNRADTQYF
TRBV6-4 | 17 | CASSEGGSFAGYNEQFF
TRBV18 | 12 | CASSPFSGEQFF
TRBV11-3 | 15 | CAGRGLAVVYNEQFF
TRBV25-1 | 14 | CASRDDSHWSPLHF
TRBV6-5 | 13 | CASSLLRADTQYF
TRBV4-3 | 16 | CASSPHGGERTYEQYF
TRBV4-1 | 14 | CASSQVGEPEPQHF
TRBV6-5 | 15 | CASSYYLGGTDTQYF